This T cell receptor (beta chain) originates from a study of CD8 T cells in Susac syndrome. The authors sequenced TCR beta from blood CD8+ and CD4+ T cells. Bulk CD8+ and CD4+ cells came from magnetic negative isolation; CD8+ TEMRA by FACS. Germline trimming cut 0 bases from V and 3 bases from J; bases unmatched to any gene: 0. CDR1 and CDR2 from the germline V gene are LGHNA and YNFKEQ. This CDR3 contains 15 residues. About 0.45 to 1 ug RNA was reverse transcribed with random hexamers. TCRdb used MiXCR to reprocess the immunoSEQ multiplex PCR reads, holding one entry per CDR3 protein. The table lists about 80,000 distinct CDR3 sequences, 96% of them singletons, with around 0.41% in the top ten.

This sequence was found in a human donor with Susac syndrome. The V and J genes are TRBV4-2 and TRBJ2-1; the match to TRBD2 covers 9 bases. Input material: CD8+ T cells from PBMCs. In DNA form, the CDR3 reads TGTGCCAGCAGCCAAGAGCGGGGGGGCTACAATGAGCAGTTCTTC. Encoded protein: CASSQERGGYNEQFF.